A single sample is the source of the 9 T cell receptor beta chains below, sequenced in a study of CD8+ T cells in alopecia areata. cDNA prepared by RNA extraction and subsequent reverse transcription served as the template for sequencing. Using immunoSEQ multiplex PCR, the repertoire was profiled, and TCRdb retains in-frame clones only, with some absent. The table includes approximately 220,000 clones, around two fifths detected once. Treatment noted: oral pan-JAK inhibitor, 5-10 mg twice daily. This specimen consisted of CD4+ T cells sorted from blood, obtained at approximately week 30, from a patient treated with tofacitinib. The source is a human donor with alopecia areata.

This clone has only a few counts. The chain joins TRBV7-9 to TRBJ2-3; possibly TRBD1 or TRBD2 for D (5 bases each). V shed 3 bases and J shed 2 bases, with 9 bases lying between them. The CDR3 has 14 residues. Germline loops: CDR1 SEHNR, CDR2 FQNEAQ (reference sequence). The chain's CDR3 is CASSFGGFTDTQYF. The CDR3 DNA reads TGTGCCAGCAGCTTTGGGGGATTCACAGATACGCAGTATTTT.

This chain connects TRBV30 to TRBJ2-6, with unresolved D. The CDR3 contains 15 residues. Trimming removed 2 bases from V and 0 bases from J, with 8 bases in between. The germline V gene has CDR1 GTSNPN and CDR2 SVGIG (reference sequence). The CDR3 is CAWSTRSSGANVLTF. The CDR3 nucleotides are TGTGCCTGGAGTACCAGGAGCTCTGGGGCCAACGTCCTGACTTTC. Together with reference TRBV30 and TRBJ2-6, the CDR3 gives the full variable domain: SQTIHQWPATLVQPVGSPLSLECTVEGTSNPNLYWYRQAAGRGLQLLFYSVGIGQISSEVPQNLSASRPQDRQFILSSKKLLLSDSGFYLCAWSTRSSGANVLTFGAGSRLTVL.

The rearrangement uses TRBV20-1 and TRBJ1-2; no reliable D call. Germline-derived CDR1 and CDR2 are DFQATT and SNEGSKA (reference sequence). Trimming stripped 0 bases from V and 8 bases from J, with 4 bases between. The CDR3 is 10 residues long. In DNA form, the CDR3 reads TGCAGTGCTAGAGATGAGGGCTACACCTTC. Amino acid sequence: CSARDEGYTF.

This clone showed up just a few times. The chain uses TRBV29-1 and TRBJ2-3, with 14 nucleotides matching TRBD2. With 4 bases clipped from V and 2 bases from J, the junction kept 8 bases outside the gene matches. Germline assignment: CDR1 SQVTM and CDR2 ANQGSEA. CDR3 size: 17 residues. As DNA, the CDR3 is TGCAGCGTTGTTAGACTAGCGGGGGGGCCGAACACAGATACGCAGTATTTT. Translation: CSVVRLAGGPNTDTQYF.

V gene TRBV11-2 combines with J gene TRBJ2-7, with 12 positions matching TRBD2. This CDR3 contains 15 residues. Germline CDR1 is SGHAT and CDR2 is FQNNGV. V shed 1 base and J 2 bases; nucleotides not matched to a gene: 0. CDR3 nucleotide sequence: TGTGCCAGCAGCTTAGGGACTAGCGGGACCTACGAGCAGTACTTC. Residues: CASSLGTSGTYEQYF.

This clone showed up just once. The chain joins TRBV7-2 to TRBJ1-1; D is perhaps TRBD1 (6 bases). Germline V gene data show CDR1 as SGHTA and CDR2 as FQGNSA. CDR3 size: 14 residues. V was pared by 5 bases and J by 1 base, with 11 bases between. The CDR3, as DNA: TGTGCCAGCAGCCCCGGACAGACGAACACTGAAGCTTTCTTT. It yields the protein CASSPGQTNTEAFF.

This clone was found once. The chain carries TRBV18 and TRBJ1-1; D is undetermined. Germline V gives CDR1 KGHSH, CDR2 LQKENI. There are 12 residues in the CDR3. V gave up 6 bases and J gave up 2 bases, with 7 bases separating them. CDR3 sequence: CASSELNTEAFF. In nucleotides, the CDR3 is TGTGCCAGCTCGGAGCTTAACACTGAAGCTTTCTTT. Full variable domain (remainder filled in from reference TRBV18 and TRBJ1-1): NAGVMQNPRHLVRRRGQEARLRCSPMKGHSHVYWYRQLPEEGLKFMVYLQKENIIDESGMPKERFSAEFPKEGPSILRIQQVVRGDSAAYFCASSELNTEAFFGQGTRLTVV.

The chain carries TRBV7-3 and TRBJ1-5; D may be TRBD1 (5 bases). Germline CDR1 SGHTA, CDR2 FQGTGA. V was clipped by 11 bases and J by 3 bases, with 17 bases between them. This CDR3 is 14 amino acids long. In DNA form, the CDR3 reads TGTGCCTCCTCCGGGACCCTCGACAATCAGCCCCAGCATTTT. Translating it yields CASSGTLDNQPQHF.

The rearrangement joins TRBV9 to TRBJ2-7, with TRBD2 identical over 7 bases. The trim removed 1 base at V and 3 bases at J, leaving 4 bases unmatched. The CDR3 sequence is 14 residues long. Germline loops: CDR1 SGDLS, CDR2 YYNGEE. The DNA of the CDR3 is TGTGCCAGCAGCGTACGGGAGGTCAACTACGAGCAGTACTTC. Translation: CASSVREVNYEQYF.